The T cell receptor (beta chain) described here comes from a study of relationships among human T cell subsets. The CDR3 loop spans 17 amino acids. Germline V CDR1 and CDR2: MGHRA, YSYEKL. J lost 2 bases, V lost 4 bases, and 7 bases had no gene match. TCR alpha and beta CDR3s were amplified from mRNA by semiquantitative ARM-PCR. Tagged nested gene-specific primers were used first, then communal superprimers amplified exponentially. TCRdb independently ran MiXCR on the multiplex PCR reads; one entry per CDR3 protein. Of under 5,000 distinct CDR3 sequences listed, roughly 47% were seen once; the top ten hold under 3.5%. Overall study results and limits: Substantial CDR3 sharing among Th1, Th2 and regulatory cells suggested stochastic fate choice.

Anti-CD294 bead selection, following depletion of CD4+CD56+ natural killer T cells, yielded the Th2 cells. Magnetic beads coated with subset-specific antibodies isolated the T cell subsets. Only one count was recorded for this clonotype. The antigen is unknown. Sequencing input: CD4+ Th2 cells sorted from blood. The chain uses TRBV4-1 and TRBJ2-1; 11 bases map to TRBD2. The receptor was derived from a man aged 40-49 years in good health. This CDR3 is CASSLSLAGVPYNEQFF. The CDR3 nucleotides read TGCGCCAGCAGCCTATCACTAGCGGGAGTCCCCTACAATGAGCAGTTCTTC.